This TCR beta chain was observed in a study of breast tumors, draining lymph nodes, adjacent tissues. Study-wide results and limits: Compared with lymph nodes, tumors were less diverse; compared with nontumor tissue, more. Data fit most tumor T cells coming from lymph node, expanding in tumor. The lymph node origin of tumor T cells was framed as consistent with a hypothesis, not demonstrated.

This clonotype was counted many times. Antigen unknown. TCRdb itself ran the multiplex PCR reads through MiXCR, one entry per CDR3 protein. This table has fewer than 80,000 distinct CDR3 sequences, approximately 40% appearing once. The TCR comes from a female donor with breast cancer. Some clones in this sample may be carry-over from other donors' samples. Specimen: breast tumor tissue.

The CDR3 coding sequence is TGTGCCAGCAGCTCTATAGCGGAACCCACAGATACGCAGTATTTT. It specifies CASSSIAEPTDTQYF. The V gene is TRBV7-3, the J gene TRBJ2-3; weak D call: TRBD2 (6 bases). Germline lookup yields CDR1 SGHTA and CDR2 FQGTGA. Trimming cost V 4 bases and J 2 bases, with 13 bases left between them. This CDR3 contains 15 residues.